The entry below describes one TCR beta chain. The target antigen is unknown. The entry originates in a study of T cell responses to AZD1222 COVID-19 vaccine. Produced via immunoSEQ multiplex PCR; TCRdb's table is partial and in-frame only. This sample has about 200,000 clones; just over 90% occur once, and the top ten carry 3.6%. Study-level results: Among AZD1222 vaccinees, only six were seropositive at baseline. Researchers report vaccine-associated CD4 TCRs spanning spike, with dominance at 160-218 and 743-854. Spike-specific TCR depth and breadth grew after two AZD1222 doses. Repertoire sampling happened only post peak T cell response.

CDR1 and CDR2 (germline): LNHDA, SQIVND (reference sequence). The length of the CDR3 is 13 residues. The germline V and J ends were trimmed by 6 bases and 4 bases, with 12 bases remaining between them. The rearrangement joins TRBV19 to TRBJ1-2; D unclear. The TCR was taken from an adult who received the MenACWY meningococcal vaccine as a control. The specimen comprised peripheral blood, sampled 28 days after the second dose of the MenACWY control vaccine. The CDR3 here is CASSSGPPYGYTF. CDR3 in DNA: TGTGCCAGTAGCTCCGGGCCCCCCTATGGCTACACCTTC. Full variable domain (outside the CDR3, taken from reference TRBV19 and TRBJ1-2): DGGITQSPKYLFRKEGQNVTLSCEQNLNHDAMYWYRQDPGQGLRLIYYSQIVNDFQKGDIAEGYSVSREKKESFPLTVTSAQKNPTAFYLCASSSGPPYGYTFGSGTRLTVV.